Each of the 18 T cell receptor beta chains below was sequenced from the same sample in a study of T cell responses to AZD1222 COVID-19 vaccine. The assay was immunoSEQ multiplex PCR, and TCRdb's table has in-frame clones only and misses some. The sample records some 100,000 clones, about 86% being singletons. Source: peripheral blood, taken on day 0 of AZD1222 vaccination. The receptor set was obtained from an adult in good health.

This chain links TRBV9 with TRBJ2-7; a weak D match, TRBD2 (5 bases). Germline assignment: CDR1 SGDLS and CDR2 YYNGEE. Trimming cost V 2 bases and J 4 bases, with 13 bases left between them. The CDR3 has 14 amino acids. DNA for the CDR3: TGTGCCAGCAGCGTGGGATACGGAGGTTACGAGCAGTACTTC. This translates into CASSVGYGGYEQYF.

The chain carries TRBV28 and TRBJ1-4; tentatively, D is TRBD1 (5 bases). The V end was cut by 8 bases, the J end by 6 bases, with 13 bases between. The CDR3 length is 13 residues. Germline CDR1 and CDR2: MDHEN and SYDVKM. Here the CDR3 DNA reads TGTGCCAGCGGTCGGGACCGGTATGAAAAACTGTTTTTT. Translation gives CASGRDRYEKLFF.

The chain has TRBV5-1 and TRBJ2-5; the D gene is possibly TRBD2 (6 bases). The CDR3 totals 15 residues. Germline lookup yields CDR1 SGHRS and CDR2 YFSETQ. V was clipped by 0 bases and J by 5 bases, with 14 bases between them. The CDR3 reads CASSLERMAGETQYF. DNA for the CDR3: TGCGCCAGCAGCTTGGAACGGATGGCGGGGGAGACCCAGTACTTC.

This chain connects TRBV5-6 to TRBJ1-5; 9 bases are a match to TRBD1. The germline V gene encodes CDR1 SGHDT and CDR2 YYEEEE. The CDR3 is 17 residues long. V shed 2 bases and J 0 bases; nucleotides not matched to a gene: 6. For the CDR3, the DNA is TGTGCCAGCAGCTTAAACTCGGGACAGGGTAGCAATCAGCCCCAGCATTTT. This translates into CASSLNSGQGSNQPQHF.

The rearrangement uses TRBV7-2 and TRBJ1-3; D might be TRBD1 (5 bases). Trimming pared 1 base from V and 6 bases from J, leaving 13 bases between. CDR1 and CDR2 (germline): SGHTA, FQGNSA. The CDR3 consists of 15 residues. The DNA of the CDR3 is TGTGCCAGCAGCTTAGAAGGCAGGGAGGAAAACACCATATATTTT. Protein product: CASSLEGREENTIYF.

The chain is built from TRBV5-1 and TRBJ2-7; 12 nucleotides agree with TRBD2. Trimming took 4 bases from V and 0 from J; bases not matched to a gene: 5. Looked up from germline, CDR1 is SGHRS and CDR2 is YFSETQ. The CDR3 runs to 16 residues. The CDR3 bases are TGCGCCAGCAGCCCCCAGACTAGCGGGAGCTCCTACGAGCAGTACTTC. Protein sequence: CASSPQTSGSSYEQYF.

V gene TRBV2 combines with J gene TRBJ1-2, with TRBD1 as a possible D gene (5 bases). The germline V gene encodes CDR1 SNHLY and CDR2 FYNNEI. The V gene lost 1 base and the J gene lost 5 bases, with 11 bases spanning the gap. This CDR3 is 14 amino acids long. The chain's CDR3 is CASSEGLEGYGYTF. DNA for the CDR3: TGTGCCAGCAGTGAAGGGTTAGAGGGGTATGGCTACACCTTC.

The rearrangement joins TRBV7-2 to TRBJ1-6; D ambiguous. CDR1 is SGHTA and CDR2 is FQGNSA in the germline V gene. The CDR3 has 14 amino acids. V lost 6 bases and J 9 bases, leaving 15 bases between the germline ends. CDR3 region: CASRPHGVGSPLHF. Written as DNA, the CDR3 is TGTGCCAGCAGACCTCATGGGGTGGGTTCACCCCTCCACTTT. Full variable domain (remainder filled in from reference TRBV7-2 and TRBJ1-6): GAGVSQSPSNKVTEKGKDVELRCDPISGHTALYWYRQSLGQGLEFLIYFQGNSAPDKSGLPSDRFSAERTGGSVSTLTIQRTQQEDSAVYLCASRPHGVGSPLHFGNGTRLTVT.

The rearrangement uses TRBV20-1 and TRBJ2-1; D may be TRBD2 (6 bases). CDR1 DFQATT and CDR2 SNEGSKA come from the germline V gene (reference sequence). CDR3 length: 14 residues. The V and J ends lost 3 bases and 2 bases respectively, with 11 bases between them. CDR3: CSASYSGAYNEQFF. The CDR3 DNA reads TGCAGTGCTAGTTATTCGGGAGCCTACAATGAGCAGTTCTTC.

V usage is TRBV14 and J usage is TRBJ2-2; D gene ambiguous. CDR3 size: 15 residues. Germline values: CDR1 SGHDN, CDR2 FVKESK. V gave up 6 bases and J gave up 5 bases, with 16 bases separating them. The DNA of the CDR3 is TGTGCCAGCAGTCCTCCCTTAGGTGGGACCGGGGAGCTGTTTTTT. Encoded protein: CASSPPLGGTGELFF.

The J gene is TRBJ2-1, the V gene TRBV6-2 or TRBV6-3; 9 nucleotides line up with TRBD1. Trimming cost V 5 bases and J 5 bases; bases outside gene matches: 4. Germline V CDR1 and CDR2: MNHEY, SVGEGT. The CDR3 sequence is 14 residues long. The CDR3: CASSVDRGNNEQFF. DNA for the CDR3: TGTGCCAGCAGTGTAGACAGGGGGAACAATGAGCAGTTCTTC.

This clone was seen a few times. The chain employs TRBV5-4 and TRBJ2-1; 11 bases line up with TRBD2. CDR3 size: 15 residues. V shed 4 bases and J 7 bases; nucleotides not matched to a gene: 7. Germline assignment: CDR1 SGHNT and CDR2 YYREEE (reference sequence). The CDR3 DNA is TGTGCCAGCAGCCCCCGACTAGCGGGAATGAATGAGCAGTTCTTC. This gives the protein CASSPRLAGMNEQFF.

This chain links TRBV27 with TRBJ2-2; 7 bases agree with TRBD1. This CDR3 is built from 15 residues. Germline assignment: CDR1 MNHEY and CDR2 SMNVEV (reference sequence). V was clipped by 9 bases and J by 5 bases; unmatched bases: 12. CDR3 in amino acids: CASCQGGAWTGELFF. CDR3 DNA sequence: TGTGCCAGTTGCCAAGGGGGCGCGTGGACCGGGGAGCTGTTTTTT.

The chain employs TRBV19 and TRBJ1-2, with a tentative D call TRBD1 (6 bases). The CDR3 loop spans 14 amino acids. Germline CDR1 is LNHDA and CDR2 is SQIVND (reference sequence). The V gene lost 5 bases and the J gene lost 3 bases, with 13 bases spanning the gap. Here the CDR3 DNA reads TGTGCCAGTAGTTCCCGGACAGATTACTATGGCTACACCTTC. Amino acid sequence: CASSSRTDYYGYTF.

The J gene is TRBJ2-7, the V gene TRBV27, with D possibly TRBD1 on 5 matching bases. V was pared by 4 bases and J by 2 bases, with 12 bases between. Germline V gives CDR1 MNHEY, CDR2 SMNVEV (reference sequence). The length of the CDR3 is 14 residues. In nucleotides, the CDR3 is TGTGCCAGCAGTTCGCCAGGACACCCCTACGAGCAGTACTTC. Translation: CASSSPGHPYEQYF.

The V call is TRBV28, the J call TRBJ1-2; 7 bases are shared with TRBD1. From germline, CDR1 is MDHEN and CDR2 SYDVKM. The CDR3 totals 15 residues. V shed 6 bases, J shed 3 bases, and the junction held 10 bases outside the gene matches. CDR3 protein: CASSSGQDKHYGYTF. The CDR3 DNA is TGTGCCAGCAGCTCAGGACAGGACAAACACTATGGCTACACCTTC.

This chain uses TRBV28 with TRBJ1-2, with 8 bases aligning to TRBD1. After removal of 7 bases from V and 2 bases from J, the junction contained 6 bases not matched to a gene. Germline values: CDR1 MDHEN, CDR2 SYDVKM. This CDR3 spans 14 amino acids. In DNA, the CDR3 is TGTGCCAGCAAAGGACAGGGACGGAACTATGGCTACACCTTC. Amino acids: CASKGQGRNYGYTF.

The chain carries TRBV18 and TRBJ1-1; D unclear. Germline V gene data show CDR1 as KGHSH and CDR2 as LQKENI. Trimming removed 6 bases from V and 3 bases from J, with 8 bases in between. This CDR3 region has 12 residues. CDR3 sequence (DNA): TGTGCCAGCTCTCTAACGGACACTGAAGCTTTCTTT. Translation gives CASSLTDTEAFF.